This T cell receptor beta chain appears in the sequencing data of a study of blood T cell repertoires in COVID-19. For the study at large: The United States, Italy and Spain supplied acute and convalescent COVID-19 samples. PBMCs, B-cell-depleted T cells, or T cells provided the cDNA or gDNA that made up the material.

Original analysis: Amplification of reference gene primers was used by the study to estimate nucleated cell counts. Using immunoSEQ multiplex PCR, the repertoire was profiled, and TCRdb retains in-frame clones only, with some absent. The V and J calls and clone size are taken from that table; D and trimming were inferred from the DNA. The sample has roughly 100,000 clones, roughly nine tenths seen once; the top ten hold about 30%. The V segment lost 1 base and the J segment 8 bases; nucleotides outside the gene matches: 9. The CDR3 is 16 amino acids. Germline V CDR1 and CDR2: SEHNR, FQNEAQ (reference sequence).

Sequenced: peripheral blood. The chain combines TRBV7-9 with TRBJ2-1, with TRBD2 matching 9 bases. This sequence was found in a woman older than 75 with acute or convalescent COVID-19. CDR3 in DNA: TGTGCCAGCAGCTTAGGTCGGCGGGGGGGCTTGGATGAGCAGTTCTTC. Translation: CASSLGRRGGLDEQFF.